These 29 T cell receptor beta chains originate from one sample sequenced in a study of blood T cell repertoires in COVID-19. The method was immunoSEQ multiplex PCR; TCRdb's version includes in-frame clones alone and lacks a portion of them. This repertoire shows approximately 130,000 clones, approximately 84% found once; its top ten account for around 19%. The sequenced material came from peripheral blood. Every receptor here comes from a woman aged 45-65 years who had recovered from COVID-19.

The J gene is TRBJ1-2, the V gene TRBV7-9, with 8 bases identical to TRBD1. This CDR3 spans 15 amino acids. Per the germline V gene, CDR1 is SEHNR and CDR2 is FQNEAQ (reference sequence). Trimming removed 7 bases from V and 4 bases from J; junction bases left unmatched: 11. The CDR3 loop is CASNPGQGRSYGYTF. The CDR3 DNA reads as TGTGCCAGCAACCCCGGACAGGGTAGGAGCTATGGCTACACCTTC.

The chain links TRBV7-3 to TRBJ2-3, with 9 bases fitting TRBD2. Germline V gene data show CDR1 as SGHTA and CDR2 as FQGTGA. This CDR3 comprises 15 residues. Trimming cost V 4 bases and J 7 bases; bases outside gene matches: 9. CDR3: CASSSIAGERHTQYF. The CDR3 DNA reads as TGTGCCAGCAGCTCGATAGCGGGAGAGCGCCATACGCAGTATTTT.

This rearrangement joins TRBV7-8 to TRBJ2-7; a weak D match, TRBD1 (6 bases). The CDR3 sequence is 16 residues long. CDR1 SGHVS and CDR2 FQNEAQ come from the germline V gene. V was cut by 3 bases and J by 5 bases, with 20 bases left in between. CDR3 residues: CASSFFPIDRRHEQYF. CDR3 DNA sequence: TGTGCCAGCAGCTTTTTCCCGATTGACAGGAGACACGAGCAGTACTTC.

The chain's CDR3 is CASSFRGGSYNEQFF. The CDR3 nucleotides are TGTGCCAGCAGCTTTAGGGGGGGCTCCTACAATGAGCAGTTCTTC. The chain recombines TRBV9 with TRBJ2-1; tentative D call: TRBD2 (7 bases). Germline-derived CDR1 and CDR2 are SGDLS and YYNGEE. The CDR3 totals 15 residues. Trimming took off 4 bases at V and 0 bases at J, with 11 bases between the two ends.

The chain links TRBV5-1 to TRBJ2-1, with a possible D match to TRBD2 (6 bases). Trimming cost V 4 bases and J 0 bases, with 11 bases left between them. This CDR3 is 15 amino acids long. Germline V CDR1 and CDR2: SGHRS, YFSETQ. The CDR3 sequence is CASSGAGSSYNEQFF. CDR3 DNA: TGCGCCAGCAGCGGAGCGGGTAGCTCCTACAATGAGCAGTTCTTC.

CDR3 sequence: CASSIRDRGRDTQYF. The CDR3 coding sequence is TGTGCCAGTAGTATCCGGGACAGGGGGCGAGATACGCAGTATTTT. The genes are TRBV19 and TRBJ2-3, with 12 bases fitting TRBD1. CDR3 length: 15 amino acids. Germline CDR1 and CDR2: LNHDA and SQIVND (reference sequence). The V segment lost 3 bases and the J segment 5 bases; nucleotides outside the gene matches: 3.

The count of this clone is one. The rearrangement uses TRBV19 and TRBJ1-1, with unresolved D. The CDR3 is 11 amino acids. V dropped 7 bases and J dropped 1 base, with 4 bases sitting between them. Germline V gene sequence: CDR1 LNHDA, CDR2 SQIVND (reference sequence). The CDR3 DNA follows: TGTGCCAGTATAGCGAACACTGAAGCTTTCTTT. Translation: CASIANTEAFF.

This clone was detected once. The chain carries TRBV27 and TRBJ2-5, with 14 bases that match TRBD2. The ends lost 3 bases at V and 1 base at J; junction bases unmatched: 16. Germline V gives CDR1 MNHEY, CDR2 SMNVEV (reference sequence). The CDR3 length is 21 residues. CDR3 loop: CASSFPLPGLAGERGQETQYF. The CDR3 DNA reads TGTGCCAGCAGTTTCCCCCTACCGGGACTAGCGGGAGAAAGGGGCCAAGAGACCCAGTACTTC.

This chain uses TRBV5-1 with TRBJ2-5; tentatively, D is TRBD2 (7 bases). V was clipped by 0 bases and J by 4 bases, with 31 bases between them. CDR3 length: 21 amino acids. CDR1 and CDR2 from the germline V gene are SGHRS and YFSETQ. CDR3 sequence reads: CASSLAYWGGGRQTFPETQYF. In nucleotides, the CDR3 is TGCGCCAGCAGCTTGGCCTACTGGGGCGGGGGCCGCCAAACGTTTCCAGAGACCCAGTACTTC.

The chain recombines TRBV29-1 with TRBJ1-1, with D hard to call. The CDR3 runs 14 residues. The germline gives CDR1 SQVTM, CDR2 ANQGSEA. CDR3 residues: CVAGRDSMNTEAFF. The CDR3 DNA reads as TGCGTAGCGGGAAGGGATTCAATGAACACTGAAGCTTTCTTT.

CDR3 sequence (DNA): TGTGCCAGCAGCACAACCCGACTAGCGGGAGACTACAATGAGCAGTTCTTC. Amino acid sequence: CASSTTRLAGDYNEQFF. The rearrangement links TRBV6-2 or TRBV6-3 to TRBJ2-1; TRBD2 agrees at 12 bases. CDR3 length equals 17 residues. Trimming at V came to 6 bases and at J to 3 bases, leaving 9 bases not matched to a gene. Germline V CDR1 and CDR2: MNHEY, SVGEGT.

This chain connects TRBV18 to TRBJ2-4; 9 nucleotides agree with TRBD1. After removal of 3 bases from V and 2 bases from J, the junction contained 8 bases not matched to a gene. From germline, CDR1 is KGHSH and CDR2 LQKENI. This CDR3 comprises 17 residues. The CDR3 DNA reads TGTGCCAGCTCACCCGTCCTGACAGGGGGTTCCAAAAACATTCAGTACTTC. The encoded protein is CASSPVLTGGSKNIQYF.

The chain carries TRBV5-3 and TRBJ2-5; D ambiguous. TRBV5-3 is recorded as an ORF, its role being uncertain. V was trimmed by 4 bases and J by 3 bases, leaving 7 bases between them. The CDR3 sequence is 12 residues long. CDR3 residues: CARSRHKETQYF. CDR3 DNA: TGTGCCAGAAGCCGACACAAAGAGACCCAGTACTTC.

The chain employs TRBV6-5 and TRBJ2-3; weak D call: TRBD2 (5 bases). The CDR3 totals 14 residues. V was shortened by 2 bases and J by 2 bases, with 8 bases between the two germline ends. The germline V gene encodes CDR1 MNHEY and CDR2 SVGAGI. The CDR3 reads CASSYKRNTDTQYF. The CDR3 region has the DNA TGTGCCAGCAGTTACAAGCGGAACACAGATACGCAGTATTTT.

The genes are TRBV6-2 or TRBV6-3 and TRBJ2-5; 8 nucleotides agree with TRBD1. The CDR3 totals 17 residues. The V gene end was trimmed by 2 bases and the J gene end by 5 bases; junction bases not matched to a gene: 13. Germline V gene data show CDR1 as MNHEY and CDR2 as SVGEGT. The DNA of the CDR3 is TGTGCCAGCAGTTACCCCGGAAGACTTCGACAGGGGGAGACCCAGTACTTC. This encodes CASSYPGRLRQGETQYF.

CDR3 sequence reads: CASSQDRVNTGELFF. In DNA, the CDR3 is TGTGCCAGCAGCCAAGACAGGGTAAACACCGGGGAGCTGTTTTTT. The chain links TRBV4-2 to TRBJ2-2, with a weak D call TRBD1 (5 bases). CDR1 LGHNA and CDR2 YNFKEQ come from the germline V gene. Deletions cut 0 bases from V and 2 bases from J, with 7 bases between. This CDR3 comprises 15 residues.

This clone was detected only a few times. The chain employs TRBV18 and TRBJ2-3; D gene unclear. This CDR3 is 16 amino acids long. Trimming removed 4 bases from V and 0 bases from J, with 14 bases in between. The germline V gene has CDR1 KGHSH and CDR2 LQKENI. The CDR3 DNA reads as TGTGCCAGCTCACTTAGAGGCGGTTTTAGCACAGATACGCAGTATTTT. It encodes CASSLRGGFSTDTQYF. The variable domain in full, with the rest retrieved from reference TRBV18 and TRBJ2-3, is NAGVMQNPRHLVRRRGQEARLRCSPMKGHSHVYWYRQLPEEGLKFMVYLQKENIIDESGMPKERFSAEFPKEGPSILRIQQVVRGDSAAYFCASSLRGGFSTDTQYFGPGTRLTVL.

The rearrangement joins TRBV19 to TRBJ2-1, with D uncertain. V shed 6 bases and J shed 0 bases, with 12 bases lying between them. Germline loops: CDR1 LNHDA, CDR2 SQIVND (reference sequence). The CDR3 runs 15 residues. CDR3 sequence reads: CASRATVSSYNEQFF. Written as DNA, the CDR3 is TGTGCCAGTAGGGCGACTGTTAGCTCCTACAATGAGCAGTTCTTC.

The chain recombines TRBV5-1 with TRBJ2-2; 7 bases match TRBD2. This CDR3 contains 16 residues. Germline V gene data show CDR1 as SGHRS and CDR2 as YFSETQ. Unmatched junction bases numbered 8, after V lost 0 bases and J lost 6 bases. The chain's CDR3 is CASSLVSSGTAGELFF. DNA of the CDR3: TGCGCCAGCAGCTTGGTATCTAGCGGAACGGCCGGGGAGCTGTTTTTT.

On this clone itself: The sample contains more than one DNA sequence encoding this CDR3. The chain couples TRBV3-1 (or the pseudogene TRBV3-2) to TRBJ2-1; no definite D call. Trimming cost V 2 bases and J 4 bases, with 6 bases left between them. The CDR3 is 13 amino acids. From germline, CDR1 is LGHDT and CDR2 YNNKEL (reference sequence). CDR3 bases: TGTGCCAGCAGCCAACGAGAGTACAATGAGCAGTTCTTC. It yields the protein CASSQREYNEQFF.

The chain's CDR3 is CASSQVQGAYEQYF. In nucleotides, the CDR3 is TGCGCCAGCAGCCAAGTACAGGGGGCCTACGAGCAGTACTTC. The chain is built from TRBV4-3 and TRBJ2-7, with 8 bases aligning to TRBD1. Germline assignment: CDR1 LGHNA and CDR2 YSLEER. This CDR3 is built from 14 residues. Trimming removed 1 base from V and 2 bases from J; junction bases left unmatched: 1.

This chain joins TRBV11-2 and TRBJ1-1; D gene unclear. The CDR3 length is 16 residues. V shed 5 bases and J shed 1 base, with 17 bases lying between them. Germline values: CDR1 SGHAT, CDR2 FQNNGV. The CDR3 region is CASSGRRRAGNTEAFF. In DNA, the CDR3 is TGTGCCAGCAGCGGTAGGAGGAGGGCGGGGAACACTGAAGCTTTCTTT.

In its sample, this clone was seen a few times. The chain carries TRBV5-4 and TRBJ2-1; 12 nucleotides line up with TRBD2. From germline, CDR1 is SGHNT and CDR2 YYREEE (reference sequence). CDR3 size: 15 residues. V gave up 4 bases and J gave up 5 bases; unmatched junction bases: 4. In DNA form, the CDR3 reads TGTGCCAGCAGCACAAGGACTAGCGGGGACAATGAGCAGTTCTTC. Translation gives CASSTRTSGDNEQFF.

This clone was detected only once. The rearrangement uses TRBV6-1 and TRBJ1-3; D is possibly TRBD1 (5 bases). CDR1 and CDR2 (germline): MNHNS, SASEGT. The V end was cut by 1 base, the J end by 7 bases, with 11 bases between. The CDR3 has 14 amino acids. The CDR3 region is CASSEGDSRNTIYF. The CDR3 nucleotides read TGTGCCAGCAGTGAAGGGGACTCTAGGAACACCATATATTTT.

The rearrangement uses TRBV18 and TRBJ2-5; possibly TRBD1 for D (5 bases). V lost 3 bases, J lost 2 bases, and 16 bases lay in between. This CDR3 spans 16 amino acids. Germline V lookup: CDR1 KGHSH, CDR2 LQKENI. The CDR3 region is CASSPPPGNRQETQYF. The CDR3 DNA follows: TGTGCCAGCTCACCTCCCCCTGGAAACAGGCAAGAGACCCAGTACTTC.

A word on this clone: Other DNA sequences in this sample translate to the same CDR3. The chain combines TRBV18 with TRBJ2-5; 8 bases map to TRBD1. With V trimmed by 3 bases and J by 2 bases, 2 bases remained unmatched. CDR1 is KGHSH and CDR2 is LQKENI in the germline V gene. CDR3 size: 14 residues. CDR3 protein: CASSPRTGQETQYF. DNA for the CDR3: TGTGCCAGCTCACCCCGGACAGGGCAAGAGACCCAGTACTTC.

The chain carries TRBV6-5 and TRBJ1-2; 8 positions match TRBD1. The CDR3 sequence is 13 residues long. V shed 6 bases and J 7 bases; nucleotides not matched to a gene: 7. CDR1 is MNHEY, CDR2 SVGAGI, per germline. CDR3 sequence: CASRPDRARGYTF. The CDR3 nucleotides read TGTGCCAGCAGACCGGACAGGGCTCGTGGCTACACCTTC.

This rearrangement joins TRBV12-3 or TRBV12-4 to TRBJ1-6; no clear D. The germline V and J ends were trimmed by 4 bases and 6 bases, with 7 bases remaining between them. The CDR3 is 13 amino acids. As DNA, the CDR3 is TGTGCCAGCAGTTGGTCACTTAATTCACCCCTCCACTTT. This sequence encodes CASSWSLNSPLHF.

The V gene is TRBV5-4, the J gene TRBJ2-7, with 13 bases aligning to TRBD2. The CDR3 has 15 residues. Germline V gives CDR1 SGHNT, CDR2 YYREEE (reference sequence). V trimming: 4 bases; J trimming: 3 bases; junction bases outside the gene matches: 4. CDR3 sequence (DNA): TGTGCCAGCAGCGCATGGACTAGCGGGAGCTACGAGCAGTACTTC. This codes for CASSAWTSGSYEQYF.